The rows below give T cell receptor beta chains drawn from one sample of a study of blood T cells in healthy people across ages. TCRdb independently ran MiXCR on the 5' RACE reads; one entry per CDR3 protein. The data hold about 830,000 distinct CDR3 sequences, with 55% to 65% observed a single time. Sequencing used blood. These receptor sequences come from a man aged 25-40 years in good health. Each CDR3 is given with its conserved first and last residue. The order of the fields is J gene, V gene, D gene, clone size, CDR3 protein, CDR3 DNA. A D gene is named only where the DNA matches it firmly. Size is stated for part of the rows, as once, few or many counts, or as a class when the clone is expanded.

>TRBJ2-7|TRBV10-3|.|.
CAISDVAYEQYF
TGTGCCATCAGTGACGTTGCCTACGAGCAGTACTTC
>TRBJ2-4|TRBV3-1|.|.
CASSQDHGNRKQYF
TGTGCCAGCAGCCAAGACCACGGGAATCGTAAGCAGTACTTC
>TRBJ1-1|TRBV12-3/TRBV12-4|.|once
CASSYGGTANTEAFF
TGTGCCAGCAGTTACGGAGGGACCGCGAACACTGAAGCTTTCTTT
>TRBJ1-2|TRBV5-1|.|few
CASSWGGQGPGYTF
TGCGCCAGCAGCTGGGGGGGTCAGGGTCCTGGCTACACCTTC
>TRBJ2-7|TRBV7-2|.|.
CASSLQYGTYEQYF
TGTGCCAGCAGTCTCCAGTACGGTACCTACGAGCAGTACTTC
>TRBJ1-2|TRBV20-1|.|once
CSARDRRLNYGYTF
TGCAGTGCTAGAGATCGGCGCTTAAACTATGGCTACACCTTC
>TRBJ2-7|TRBV6-1|.|.
CASSERVRYEQYF
TGTGCCAGCAGTGAAAGGGTCCGCTACGAGCAGTACTTC
>TRBJ2-2|TRBV12-3/TRBV12-4|.|few
CASNPGGPFGELFF
TGTGCCAGCAACCCCGGCGGGCCATTCGGGGAGCTGTTTTTT
>TRBJ2-5|TRBV5-6|.|.
CASSLFIETQYF
TGTGCCAGCAGCTTGTTCATCGAGACCCAGTACTTC
>TRBJ2-1|TRBV12-3/TRBV12-4|TRBD2|.
CASSPQRGGVNEQFF
TGTGCCAGCAGTCCCCAGCGGGGGGGCGTCAATGAGCAGTTCTTC
>TRBJ2-3|TRBV4-3|.|.
CASSQEDVDTDTQYF
TGCGCCAGCAGCCAAGAAGATGTGGACACAGATACGCAGTATTTT
>TRBJ2-3|TRBV5-8|TRBD1|few
CASSGHRGRTDTQYF
TGTGCCAGCAGCGGGCACAGGGGGCGCACAGATACGCAGTATTTT
>TRBJ2-5|TRBV7-9|TRBD1|.
CASSIFRDSQETQYF
TGTGCCAGCAGCATCTTCCGGGACAGCCAAGAGACCCAGTACTTC
>TRBJ2-7|TRBV29-1|.|.
CSVSKSYEQYF
TGCAGCGTCTCAAAGTCCTACGAGCAGTACTTC
>TRBJ2-7|TRBV18|.|.
CASSPLSEHEQYF
TGTGCCAGCTCACCCCTTTCAGAACACGAGCAGTACTTC
>TRBJ1-6|TRBV14|.|.
CASSQDSDSRLSSYNSPLHF
TGTGCCAGCAGCCAAGATTCGGATTCGCGCCTTAGCTCCTATAATTCACCCCTCCACTTT
>TRBJ1-2|TRBV20-1|TRBD1|.
CSASPTGVGNYGYTF
TGCAGTGCTAGCCCCACAGGGGTTGGAAACTATGGCTACACCTTC
>TRBJ1-4|TRBV3-1|.|.
CASSQEVRKLFF
TGTGCCAGCAGCCAAGAGGTCAGAAAACTGTTTTTT
>TRBJ2-7|TRBV5-1|.|.
CASSLEAVWVSHEQYF
TGCGCCAGCAGCTTGGAGGCTGTCTGGGTCTCCCACGAGCAGTACTTC
>TRBJ2-1|TRBV5-1|TRBD2|few
CASSAGGPNNEQFF
TGCGCCAGCAGCGCGGGGGGGCCGAACAATGAGCAGTTCTTC
>TRBJ2-7|TRBV28|.|.
CASSTQTAYEQYF
TGTGCCAGCAGTACGCAGACAGCCTACGAGCAGTACTTC
>TRBJ2-1|TRBV20-1|.|.
CSARETGAPYNEQFF
TGCAGTGCTAGAGAGACAGGAGCTCCCTACAATGAGCAGTTCTTC
>TRBJ2-2|TRBV12-3/TRBV12-4|TRBD2|.
CASSLTKAGLAGGTNTGELFF
TGTGCCAGCAGTTTAACAAAGGCAGGACTAGCGGGGGGGACGAACACCGGGGAGCTGTTTTTT
>TRBJ2-1|TRBV4-3|TRBD1|.
CASSQGLTGLVYNEQFF
TGCGCCAGCAGCCAAGGTCTGACAGGGCTAGTCTACAATGAGCAGTTCTTC
>TRBJ2-7|TRBV7-9|TRBD1|.
CASSHDRVESSYEQYF
TGTGCCAGCAGCCATGACAGGGTCGAGAGCTCCTACGAGCAGTACTTC
>TRBJ1-2|TRBV20-1|TRBD1|.
CRYPDNRGNYGYTF
TGCAGATATCCGGACAACAGGGGGAACTATGGCTACACCTTC
>TRBJ2-3|TRBV7-7|.|.
CASSLNPGSNTQYF
TGTGCCAGCAGCCTCAACCCTGGCTCTAATACGCAGTATTTT
>TRBJ1-1|TRBV27|.|.
CAGSLFHSDEAFF
TGTGCCGGCAGTTTATTCCACAGCGATGAAGCTTTCTTT
>TRBJ2-5|TRBV20-1|TRBD1|.
CSASSMQGAWASETQYF
TGCAGTGCTAGTAGTATGCAGGGGGCTTGGGCTAGCGAGACCCAGTACTTC
>TRBJ2-1|TRBV4-3|.|few
CASSQDRDRRYNEQFF
TGCGCCAGCAGCCAAGATCGAGACAGGAGGTACAATGAACAGTTCTTC
>TRBJ2-3|TRBV7-3|.|once
CASSLLAETDTQYF
TGTGCCAGCAGCTTGCTGGCGGAAACCGATACGCAGTATTTT
>TRBJ2-5|TRBV25-1|TRBD2|.
CASSDRDYQEAQYF
TGTGCCAGCAGTGACCGGGACTACCAAGAGGCCCAGTACTTC
>TRBJ2-5|TRBV27|.|.
CASSLFADFVETQYF
TGTGCCAGCAGTTTATTTGCCGACTTCGTGGAGACCCAGTACTTC
>TRBJ2-7|TRBV20-1|.|.
CSAQGGGLDEQYF
TGCAGTGCTCAGGGGGGGGGACTAGACGAGCAGTACTTC
>TRBJ1-6|TRBV7-2|TRBD1|.
CASSLAPGTASPLHF
TGTGCCAGCAGCTTAGCTCCCGGGACAGCCTCACCCCTCCACTTT
>TRBJ2-7|TRBV10-3|TRBD1|few
CAISGQGSYEQYF
TGTGCCATCAGTGGACAGGGCTCCTACGAGCAGTACTTC
>TRBJ2-3|TRBV29-1|.|.
CSVPTVGGPDTQYF
TGCAGCGTCCCGACCGTGGGCGGCCCAGATACGCAGTATTTT
>TRBJ2-7|TRBV28|.|.
CASSLRLRPYEQYF
TGTGCCAGCAGTTTAAGACTTCGTCCCTACGAGCAGTACTTC
>TRBJ1-4|TRBV6-5|.|.
CASSYSPHGQRATNEKLFF
TGTGCCAGCAGTTACTCGCCCCATGGACAAAGGGCAACTAATGAAAAACTGTTTTTT
>TRBJ2-4|TRBV24-1|.|few
CATSDPTVAKNIQYF
TGTGCCACCAGTGATCCGACGGTAGCCAAAAACATTCAGTACTTC
>TRBJ2-4|TRBV27|.|few
CATKGGADIQYF
TGTGCCACCAAGGGGGGGGCGGACATTCAGTACTTC
>TRBJ2-3|TRBV7-9|TRBD1|.
CASSSRDRASEYF
TGTGCCAGCAGCTCCCGGGACAGGGCTTCGGAGTATTTT
>TRBJ1-6|TRBV7-9|.|.
CASSFGSRAVSPLHF
TGTGCCAGCAGCTTTGGTAGCAGGGCGGTTTCACCCCTCCACTTT
>TRBJ2-5|TRBV4-3|.|.
CASSQEGRLTQETQYF
TGCGCCAGCAGCCAAGAGGGTCGTCTAACCCAAGAGACCCAGTACTTC
>TRBJ2-1|TRBV4-3|.|.
CASSQELGFSSYNEQFF
TGCGCCAGCAGCCAAGAGCTGGGCTTTAGCTCCTACAATGAGCAGTTCTTC
>TRBJ1-5|TRBV4-1|.|.
CAPLAGRQNQPQHF
TGCGCCCCCCTCGCTGGCCGGCAAAATCAGCCCCAGCATTTT